This TCR beta chain was captured by sequencing in a study of shared clonotypes between healthy human individuals. Study background: Plates per donor: three CD4 naive, three CD4 memory, two CD8 naive, one CD8 memory. Study results and limitations: Memory subsets generally showed smaller estimated richness than naive subsets did. The study sampled only blood, and tissue repertoires likely differ.

On sorted subsets, replicate PCRs used about 200 ng DNA, or roughly 30,000 T cell genomes. Clones were read by immunoSEQ multiplex PCR, and TCRdb kept only the in-frame ones, dropping some. The repertoire has about a million clones, roughly 75% of them found once; the top ten carry about 1.5%. This clone has only a few counts. Its target is not known. Germline V gene sequence: CDR1 DFQATT, CDR2 SNEGSKA (reference sequence). Trimming took off 4 bases at V and 11 bases at J, with 5 bases between the two ends. The CDR3 length is 8 residues. This clonotype originated in a man younger than 35 in good health. The rearrangement uses TRBV20-1 and TRBJ1-1; no clear D gene. Material for sequencing was memory CD4+ T cells sorted from blood. Specified subset: CD45RA-negative fraction. The CDR3 loop is CSAMGAFF. The CDR3 coding sequence is TGCAGTGCTATGGGGGCTTTCTTT.